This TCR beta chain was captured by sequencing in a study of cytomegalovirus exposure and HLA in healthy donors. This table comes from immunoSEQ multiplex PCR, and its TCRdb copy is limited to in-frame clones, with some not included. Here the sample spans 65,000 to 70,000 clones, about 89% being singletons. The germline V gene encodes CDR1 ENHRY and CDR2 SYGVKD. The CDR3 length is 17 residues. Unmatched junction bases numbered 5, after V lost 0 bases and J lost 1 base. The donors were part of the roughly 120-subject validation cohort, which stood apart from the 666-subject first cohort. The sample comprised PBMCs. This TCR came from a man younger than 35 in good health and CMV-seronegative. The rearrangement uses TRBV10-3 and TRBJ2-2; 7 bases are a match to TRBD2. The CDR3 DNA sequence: TGTGCCATCAGTGAGTCGGGGTCGGGAGGGAACACCGGGGAGCTGTTTTTT. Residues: CAISESGSGGNTGELFF.